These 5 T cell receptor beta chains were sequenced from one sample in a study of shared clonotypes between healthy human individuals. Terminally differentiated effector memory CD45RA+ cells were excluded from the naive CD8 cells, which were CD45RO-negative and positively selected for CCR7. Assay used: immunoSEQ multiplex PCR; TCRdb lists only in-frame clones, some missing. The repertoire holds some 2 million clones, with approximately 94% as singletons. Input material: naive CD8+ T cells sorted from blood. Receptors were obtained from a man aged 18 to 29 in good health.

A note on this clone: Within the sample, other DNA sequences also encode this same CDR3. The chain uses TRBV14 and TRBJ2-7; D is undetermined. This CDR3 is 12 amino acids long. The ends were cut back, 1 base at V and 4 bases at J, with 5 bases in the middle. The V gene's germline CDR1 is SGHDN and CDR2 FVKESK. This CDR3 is CASSQGTYEQYF. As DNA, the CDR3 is TGTGCCAGCAGCCAAGGTACATACGAGCAGTACTTC.

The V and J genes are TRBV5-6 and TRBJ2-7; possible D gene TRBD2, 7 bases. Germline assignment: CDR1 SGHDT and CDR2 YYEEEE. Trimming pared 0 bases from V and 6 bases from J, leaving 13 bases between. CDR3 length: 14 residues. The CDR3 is CASSLAGGAREQYF. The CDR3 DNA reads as TGTGCCAGCAGCTTGGCTGGGGGGGCCCGCGAGCAGTACTTC.

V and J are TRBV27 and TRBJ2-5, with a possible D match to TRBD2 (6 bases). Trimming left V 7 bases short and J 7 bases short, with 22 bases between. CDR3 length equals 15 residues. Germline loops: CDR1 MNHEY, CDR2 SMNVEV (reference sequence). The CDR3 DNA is TGTGCCAGCATAGATCTAGCGACACCGGAGGGGACCCAGTACTTC. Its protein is CASIDLATPEGTQYF.

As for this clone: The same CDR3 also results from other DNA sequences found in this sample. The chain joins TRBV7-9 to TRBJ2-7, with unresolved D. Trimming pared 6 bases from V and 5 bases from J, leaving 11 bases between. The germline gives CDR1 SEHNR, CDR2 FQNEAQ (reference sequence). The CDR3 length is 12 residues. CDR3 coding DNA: TGTGCCAGCAGTTCCGACACTCACGAGCAGTACTTC. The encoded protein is CASSSDTHEQYF.

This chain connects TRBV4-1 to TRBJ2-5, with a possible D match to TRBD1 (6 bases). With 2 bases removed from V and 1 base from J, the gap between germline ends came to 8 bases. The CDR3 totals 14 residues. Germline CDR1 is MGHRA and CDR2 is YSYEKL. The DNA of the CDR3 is TGCGCCAGCAGCCAAACAGGGATCCAAGAGACCCAGTACTTC. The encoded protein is CASSQTGIQETQYF.